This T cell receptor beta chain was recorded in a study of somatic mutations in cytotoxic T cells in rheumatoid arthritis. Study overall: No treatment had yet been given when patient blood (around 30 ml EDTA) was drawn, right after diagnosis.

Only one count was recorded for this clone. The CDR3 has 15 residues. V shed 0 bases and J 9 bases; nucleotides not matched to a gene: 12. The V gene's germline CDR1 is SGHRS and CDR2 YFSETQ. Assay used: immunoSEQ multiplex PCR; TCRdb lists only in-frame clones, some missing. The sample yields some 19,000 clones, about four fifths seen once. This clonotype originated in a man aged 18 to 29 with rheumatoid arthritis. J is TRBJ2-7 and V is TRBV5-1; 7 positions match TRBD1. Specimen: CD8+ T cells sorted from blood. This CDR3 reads CASSLGMLQGELQYF. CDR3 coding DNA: TGCGCCAGCAGCTTGGGGATGCTTCAGGGGGAACTGCAGTACTTC.